This TCR beta chain was obtained from a study of T cells in Graves' hyperthyroidism and ophthalmopathy. Absent ophthalmopathy progression within 18 months defined stable Graves' hyperthyroidism. The investigators amplified TCR beta CDR3 regions from RNA transcripts. Carried out on the TCR CDR3, a first-round RT-PCR used the HTBI primer set. TCRdb redid the calling of the multiplex PCR reads with MiXCR, one entry per CDR3 protein. The data contain about 200,000 distinct CDR3 sequences, around 19% of them singletons. This clonotype was seen ten or more times. Germline V gene sequence: CDR1 SGHVS, CDR2 FNYEAQ. V shed 5 bases, J shed 5 bases, and the junction held 5 bases outside the gene matches. This CDR3 region has 14 residues.

The J gene is TRBJ2-3, the V gene TRBV7-6; 9 bases match TRBD1. Sequencing used blood. This receptor was obtained from a man between 35 and 55 years old with Graves' hyperthyroidism. The CDR3 loop is CASSHRQGEDTQYF. CDR3 coding DNA: TGTGCCAGCAGCCACAGACAGGGGGAAGATACGCAGTATTTT. The whole variable domain, filled in from reference TRBV7-6 and TRBJ2-3, reads GAGVSQSPRYKVTKRGQDVALRCDPISGHVSLYWYRQALGQGPEFLTYFNYEAQQDKSGLPNDRFSAERPEGSISTLTIQRTEQRDSAMYRCASSHRQGEDTQYFGPGTRLTVL.